The sequence of this TCR beta chain was determined in a study of regulatory T cells in long-lasting Graves disease. General observations from the study: Accuracy may have been reduced by the small sample size.

Both iRepertoire HTBI primers and Arm-PCR of CDR3 regions were used to build the TCR beta libraries. Per the study methods: Across the samples, identification revealed about 62 TRBV and 13 to 15 TRBJ segments. In TCRdb, the multiplex PCR reads were re-called with MiXCR into one record per CDR3 protein. These V and J calls originate from TCRdb's pipeline instead of the authors' own analysis. The sample lists about 340,000 distinct CDR3 sequences; 15% to 20% were seen once. A remark on this clonotype: As yet, its antigen is unknown.

Time point reported: persistent/refractory GD, antithyroid drugs over 5 years with positive TRAb. The authors made the TCR library using RNA they extracted from PBMCs. This sequence originates from a female donor with Graves disease. Here the sequenced sample was peripheral blood mononuclear cells (PBMCs), taken when the disease was refractory, from a patient treated with antithyroid drugs.

The CDR3 here is CASSLAMAPEAFF. The CDR3 DNA follows: TGTGCCAGCAGCTTAGCGATGGCTCCCGAAGCTTTCTTT. The V call is TRBV7-2, the J call TRBJ1-1, with D unresolved. Germline V gives CDR1 SGHTA, CDR2 FQGNSA. V was cut by 0 bases and J by 8 bases, with 10 bases left in between. The CDR3 totals 13 residues.